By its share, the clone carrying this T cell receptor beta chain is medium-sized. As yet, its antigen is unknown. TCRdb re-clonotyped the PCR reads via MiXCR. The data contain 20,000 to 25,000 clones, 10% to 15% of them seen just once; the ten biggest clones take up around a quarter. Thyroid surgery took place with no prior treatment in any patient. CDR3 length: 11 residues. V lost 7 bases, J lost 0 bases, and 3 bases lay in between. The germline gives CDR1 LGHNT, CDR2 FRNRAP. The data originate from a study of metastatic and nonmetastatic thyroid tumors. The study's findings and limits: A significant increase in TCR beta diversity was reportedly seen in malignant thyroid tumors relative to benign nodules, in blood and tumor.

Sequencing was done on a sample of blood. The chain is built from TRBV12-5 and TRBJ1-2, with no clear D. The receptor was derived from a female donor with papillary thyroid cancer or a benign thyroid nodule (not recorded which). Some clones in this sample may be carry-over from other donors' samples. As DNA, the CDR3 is TGTGCTAGTGCAGCTAACTATGGCTACACCTTC. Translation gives CASAANYGYTF.